This T cell receptor beta chain was identified in a study of CD8 T cells in ankylosing spondylitis. General observations from the study: Apparently characteristic of ankylosing spondylitis blood was a TCR beta motif (roughly eight highly homologous variants).

This CDR3 comprises 17 residues. Looked up from germline, CDR1 is SEHNR and CDR2 is FQNEAQ (reference sequence). V shed 1 base and J shed 9 bases, with 22 bases lying between them. TCRdb processed the 5' RACE reads anew with MiXCR; each CDR3 protein has one entry. The table lists roughly 68,000 distinct CDR3 sequences, over 5% of them singletons. This clonotype showed up many times. Its matching antigen is unknown. The material sequenced was synovial fluid, either unsorted or a sorted T cell fraction (not recorded which). The chain employs TRBV7-9 and TRBJ2-4, with D possibly TRBD1 on 5 matching bases. This clonotype was sampled from a male donor with ankylosing spondylitis. CDR3 protein: CASSLVGLGSPQGIQYF. DNA of the CDR3: TGTGCCAGCAGCTTAGTTGGGCTGGGCTCCCCCCAGGGCATTCAGTACTTC.